The rows below give T cell receptor beta chains drawn from one sample of a study of OX40 agonist ivuxolimab in advanced cancers. This table comes from immunoSEQ multiplex PCR, and its TCRdb copy is limited to in-frame clones, with some not included. The sample gives roughly 97,000 clones, approximately 90% of which show up once; around 0.85% is in the top ten. The specimen comprised CD4+ or CD8+ T cells sorted from blood, sampled in a trial of the OX40 agonist ivuxolimab. Receptors originate from an adult with an advanced solid tumor such as melanoma, head and neck, liver or kidney cancer. The CDR3 runs from the conserved cysteine through the conserved F or W.

v_gene: TRBV19; len: 17; CDR3aa: CASSSGTGGPAVEKLFF
v_gene: TRBV15; len: 16; CDR3aa: CATSRVTQIINEKLFF
v_gene: TRBV28; len: 14; CDR3aa: CASSFGGAREKLFF
v_gene: TRBV28; len: 14; CDR3aa: CASSLGSGTKTQYF
v_gene: TRBV9; len: 16; CDR3aa: CASSVGGAGSNQPQHF
v_gene: TRBV5-6; len: 14; CDR3aa: CASSLMGPPDGYTF
v_gene: TRBV7-2; len: 17; CDR3aa: CASSLMPLGASYNEQFF
v_gene: TRBV28; len: 11; CDR3aa: CASSGYYEQYF
v_gene: TRBV29-1; len: 13; CDR3aa: CSVRTSGTYEQYF
v_gene: TRBV7-2; len: 13; CDR3aa: CASSLNRDYEQYF
v_gene: TRBV2; len: 14; CDR3aa: CASRVASSYNEQFF
v_gene: TRBV4-3; len: 15; CDR3aa: CASSQEGGFSYEQYF
v_gene: TRBV6-5; len: 14; CDR3aa: CASKDGVGNQPQHF
v_gene: TRBV6-5; len: 15; CDR3aa: CASSYRGANTGELFF
v_gene: TRBV5-1; len: 15; CDR3aa: CASSLGTSSTGELFF
v_gene: TRBV6-1; len: 14; CDR3aa: CASSASSAADTQYF
v_gene: TRBV11-3; len: 19; CDR3aa: CASSLRIGGEAVSTGELFF
v_gene: TRBV9; len: 16; CDR3aa: CASSSPGGSGTDTQYF
v_gene: TRBV6-1; len: 14; CDR3aa: CASRPTGTSYGYTF